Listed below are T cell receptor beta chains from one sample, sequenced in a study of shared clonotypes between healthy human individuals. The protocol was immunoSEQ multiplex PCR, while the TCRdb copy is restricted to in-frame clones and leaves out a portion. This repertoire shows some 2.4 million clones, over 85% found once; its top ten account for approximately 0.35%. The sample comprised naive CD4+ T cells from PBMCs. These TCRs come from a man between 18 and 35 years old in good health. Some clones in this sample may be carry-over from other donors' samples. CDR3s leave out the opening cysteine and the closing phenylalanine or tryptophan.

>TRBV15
ATSRTPTGAGQPQH
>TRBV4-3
ASSQDPLQNSLDNSPLH
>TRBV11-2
ASSFMNTEAF
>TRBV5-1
ASRSFSGSSYNEQF
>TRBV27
ASSPRLAGDPEQY
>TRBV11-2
ASSLGLNNEQF
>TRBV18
ASSPGRGDGYT
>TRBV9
ASSVSGVEYNEQF
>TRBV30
ACSRLAGSKGNTQY
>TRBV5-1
ASSSGTVYSGNTIY
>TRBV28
ASSTVWRTEAF
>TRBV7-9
ASSLLTSGYEQY
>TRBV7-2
ASSLELAAAQETQY
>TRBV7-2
ASTPGGGLGQY
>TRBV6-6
ASSPYRGGYT
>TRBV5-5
ASSAEQVLETQY
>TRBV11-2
ASWPGHGNTIY
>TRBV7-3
ASGSYNEQF
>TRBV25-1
ASSEGGRQAGELF
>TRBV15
ATSRGPTGTEQY
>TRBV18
ASSPAARTGGYNEQF
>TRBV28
ASRAGPNNEQF
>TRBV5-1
ASSLLGVNEQF
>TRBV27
ASSQTRGITLF
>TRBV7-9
ASSKGSEQY
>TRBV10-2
ASRPLNNEQF
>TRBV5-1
ASSSLGTNGGYT
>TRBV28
ASSLMQGYSLQETQY
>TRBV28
ATSRSTSNQPQH
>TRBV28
ASSFPQHLPRYEQY
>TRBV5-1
ASSLADPRPEQY
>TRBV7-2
ASSLYGGVLSQPQH
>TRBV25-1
ASSEPGPQETQY
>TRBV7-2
ASSYRATSQETQY
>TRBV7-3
ASSQGLPGETQY
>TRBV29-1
SVEEGPLRYGYT
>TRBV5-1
ASSEGAGWDEQY
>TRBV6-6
ASENSGANVLT
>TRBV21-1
ASSKVGRVTYEQY
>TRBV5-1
ASRLQENYGYT
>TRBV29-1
SVQENTGELF
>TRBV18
ASSPTGRAETQY
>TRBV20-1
SAILMETQY
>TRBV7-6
ASSSHRRTGVAF
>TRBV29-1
SVALSYEQY
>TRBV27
ASSLEGAGDTQY
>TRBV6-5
ASSYSTGSGTDTQY
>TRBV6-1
ASSDWRGYT
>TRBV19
ASDSRPLYSNQPQH
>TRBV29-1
SDRLDWRETQY
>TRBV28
ASSPRGIDQPQH
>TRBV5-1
ASSFQMNQETQY
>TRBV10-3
AISESRSGRKETQY
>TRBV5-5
ASRHTGYSYGYT